This record covers a single T cell receptor (beta chain). The authors' processing: Reference gene primer amplification gave estimated nucleated cell counts. Here immunoSEQ multiplex PCR was the method, and the copy in TCRdb shows in-frame clones only, minus some. V and J calls and clone size follow that table, whereas D and trimming were derived from the DNA. The sample lists roughly 150,000 clones, more than 85% occurring once. Germline CDR1 and CDR2: MNHEY and SVGEGT. Germline trimming cut 6 bases from V and 8 bases from J; bases unmatched to any gene: 11. The CDR3 length is 16 residues. This specimen comes from a study of blood T cell repertoires in COVID-19. Background on the study: Researchers got acute and convalescent COVID-19 samples from the United States, Italy and Spain.

Seattle researchers signed up patients amid active infection and tracked them longitudinally. The specimen was peripheral blood. This TCR came from a woman in her sixties with COVID-19, enrolled during active disease. V and J are TRBV6-2 or TRBV6-3 and TRBJ2-1, with 12 bases matching TRBD2. The CDR3 spells CASSRLAGGPLHEQFF. Written as DNA, the CDR3 is TGTGCCAGCAGCCGCCTAGCGGGGGGGCCCCTCCATGAGCAGTTCTTC.